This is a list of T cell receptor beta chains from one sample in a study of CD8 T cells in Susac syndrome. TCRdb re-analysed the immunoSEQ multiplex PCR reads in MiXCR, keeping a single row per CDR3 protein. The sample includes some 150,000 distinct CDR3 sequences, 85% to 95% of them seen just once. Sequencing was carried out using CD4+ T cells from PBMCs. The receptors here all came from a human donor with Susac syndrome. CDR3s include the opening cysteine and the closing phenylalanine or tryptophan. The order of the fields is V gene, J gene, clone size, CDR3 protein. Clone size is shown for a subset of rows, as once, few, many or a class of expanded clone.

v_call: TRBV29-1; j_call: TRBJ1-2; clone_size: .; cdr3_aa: CSVEGQGRGYGYTF
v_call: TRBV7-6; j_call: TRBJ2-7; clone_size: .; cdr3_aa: CASSLALRDEQYF
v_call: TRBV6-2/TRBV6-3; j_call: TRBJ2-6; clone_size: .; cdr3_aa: CASSYSYFSIRTGEGESGANVLTF
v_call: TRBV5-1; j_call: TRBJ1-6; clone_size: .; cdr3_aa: CASSLSAEVAQLHF
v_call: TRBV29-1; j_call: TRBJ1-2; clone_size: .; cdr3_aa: CSVGANYGYTF
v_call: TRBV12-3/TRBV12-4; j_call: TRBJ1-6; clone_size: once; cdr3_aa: CASSFGNSPLHF
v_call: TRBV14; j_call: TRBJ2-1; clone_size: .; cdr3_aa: CASSQYKSSYNEQFF
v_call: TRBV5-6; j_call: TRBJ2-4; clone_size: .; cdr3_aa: CASSLGGSVPKNIQYF
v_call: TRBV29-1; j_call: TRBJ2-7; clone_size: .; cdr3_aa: CSVEDRDRDHEQYF
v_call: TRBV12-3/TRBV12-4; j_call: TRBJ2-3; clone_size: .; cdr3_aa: CASSFSERGAGHTQYF
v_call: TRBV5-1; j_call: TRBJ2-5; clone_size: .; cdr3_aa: CASSLRGMGQETQYF
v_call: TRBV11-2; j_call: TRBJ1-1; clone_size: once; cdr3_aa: CASSAIRRLNTEAFF
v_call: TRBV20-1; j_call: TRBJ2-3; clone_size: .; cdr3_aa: CSARVPGQGTDTQYF
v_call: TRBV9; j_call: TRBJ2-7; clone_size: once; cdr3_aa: CASSVENRADEQYF
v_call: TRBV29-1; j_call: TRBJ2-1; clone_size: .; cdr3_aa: CSAGLAGPTSEQFF
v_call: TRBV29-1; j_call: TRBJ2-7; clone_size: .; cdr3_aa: CSTRTRFDEQYF
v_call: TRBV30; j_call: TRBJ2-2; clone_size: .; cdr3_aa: CASTGELFF
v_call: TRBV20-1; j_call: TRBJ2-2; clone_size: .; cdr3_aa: CSASMAGGSTGELFF
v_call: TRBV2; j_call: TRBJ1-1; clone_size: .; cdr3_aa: CASILARQGITEAFF
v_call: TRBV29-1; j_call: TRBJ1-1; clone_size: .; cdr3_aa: CSVSQGSATEAFF
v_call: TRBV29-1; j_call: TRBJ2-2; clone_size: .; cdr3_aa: CSVVAGAINTGELFF
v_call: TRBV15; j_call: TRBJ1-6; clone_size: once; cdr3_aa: CATSSISGSPLHF
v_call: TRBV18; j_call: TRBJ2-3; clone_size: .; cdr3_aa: CASSRPSTDTQYF
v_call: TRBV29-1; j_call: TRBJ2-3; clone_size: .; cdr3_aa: CSVGVSGALTDTQYF
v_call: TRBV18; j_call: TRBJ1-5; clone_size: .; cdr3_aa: CASTPQGADQPQHF
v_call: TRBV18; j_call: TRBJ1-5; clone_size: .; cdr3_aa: CASSPSSGSNQPQHF
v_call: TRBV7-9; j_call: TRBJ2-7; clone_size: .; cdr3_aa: CASSSGAGNEQYF
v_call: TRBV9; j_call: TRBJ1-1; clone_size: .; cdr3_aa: CASSKPTGTNTEAFF
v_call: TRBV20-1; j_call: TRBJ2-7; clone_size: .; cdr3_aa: CSVIQGAGGYEQYF
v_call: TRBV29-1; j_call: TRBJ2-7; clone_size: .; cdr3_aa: CSVRGGGSTYEQYF
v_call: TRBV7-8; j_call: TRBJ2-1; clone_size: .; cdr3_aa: CASSLGRGGRNEQFF
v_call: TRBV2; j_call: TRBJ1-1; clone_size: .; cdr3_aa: CASSPGLSTEAFF
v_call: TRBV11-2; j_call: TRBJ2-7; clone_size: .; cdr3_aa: CASSLPEERYEQYF
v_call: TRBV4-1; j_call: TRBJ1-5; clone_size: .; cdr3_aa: CASSHPSYSNQPQHF
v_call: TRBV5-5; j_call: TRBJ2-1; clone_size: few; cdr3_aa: CASSFSGGAVNEQFF
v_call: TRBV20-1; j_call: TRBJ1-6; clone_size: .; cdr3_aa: CSARDGPVYNSPLHF
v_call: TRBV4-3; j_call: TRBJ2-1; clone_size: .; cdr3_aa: CASSQVGTAYNEQFF
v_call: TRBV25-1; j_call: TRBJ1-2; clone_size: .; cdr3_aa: CASSGWAGGGYTF
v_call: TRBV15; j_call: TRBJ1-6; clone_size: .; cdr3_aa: CATSEGRGRNSPLHF
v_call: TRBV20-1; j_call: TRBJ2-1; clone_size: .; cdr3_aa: CSAPASGGNEQFF
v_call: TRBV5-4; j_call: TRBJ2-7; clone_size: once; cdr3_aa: CASSLARRRADTDSYEQYF
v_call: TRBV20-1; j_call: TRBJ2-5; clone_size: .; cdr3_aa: CSARALVGRETQYF
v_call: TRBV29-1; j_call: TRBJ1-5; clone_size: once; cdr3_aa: CSVGALGADSNQPQHF
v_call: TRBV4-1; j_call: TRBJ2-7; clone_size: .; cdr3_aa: CASSQESSVPTYEQYF
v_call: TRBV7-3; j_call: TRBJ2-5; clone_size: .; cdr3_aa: CASSLIREETQYF
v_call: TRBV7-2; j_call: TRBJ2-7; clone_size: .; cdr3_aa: CASSLVGQRLSYEQYF
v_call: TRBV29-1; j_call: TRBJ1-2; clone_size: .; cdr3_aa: CSVVTGAWGGYTF
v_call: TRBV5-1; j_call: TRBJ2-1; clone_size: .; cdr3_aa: CASSLTTGALSNEQFF
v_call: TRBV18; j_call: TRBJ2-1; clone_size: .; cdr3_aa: CASSPRNRDYNEQFF
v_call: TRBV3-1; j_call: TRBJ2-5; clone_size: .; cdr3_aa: CASSRTSGDRETQYF
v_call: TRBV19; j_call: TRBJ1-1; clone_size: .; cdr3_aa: CASAYNTEAFF
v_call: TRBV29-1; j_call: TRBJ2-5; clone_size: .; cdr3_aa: CSVEWLDRTQYF
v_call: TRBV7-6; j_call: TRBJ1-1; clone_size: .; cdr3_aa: CASSTDRAPMNTEAFF
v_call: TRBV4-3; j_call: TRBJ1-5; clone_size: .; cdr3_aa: CASSQGLQGNQPQHF
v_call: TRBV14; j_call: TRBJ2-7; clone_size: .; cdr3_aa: CASSPGITYEQYF